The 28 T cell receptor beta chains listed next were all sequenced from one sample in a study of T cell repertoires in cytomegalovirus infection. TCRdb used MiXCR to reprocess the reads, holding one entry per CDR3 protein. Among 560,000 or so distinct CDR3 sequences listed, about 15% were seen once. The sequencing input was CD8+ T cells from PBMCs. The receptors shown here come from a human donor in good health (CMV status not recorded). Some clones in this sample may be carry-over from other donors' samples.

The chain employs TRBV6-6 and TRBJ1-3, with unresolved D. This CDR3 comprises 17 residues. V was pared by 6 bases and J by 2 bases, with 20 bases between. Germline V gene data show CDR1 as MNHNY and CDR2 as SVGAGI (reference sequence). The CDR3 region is CASSPFRPASPGNTIYF. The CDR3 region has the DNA TGTGCCAGCAGCCCTTTCCGACCCGCTTCCCCTGGAAACACCATATATTTT.

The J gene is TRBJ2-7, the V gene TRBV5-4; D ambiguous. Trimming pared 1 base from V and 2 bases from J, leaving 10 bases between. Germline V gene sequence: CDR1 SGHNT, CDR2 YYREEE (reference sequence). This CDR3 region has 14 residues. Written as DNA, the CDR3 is TGTGCCAGCAGCTTGACGAACAGACCCTACGAGCAGTACTTC. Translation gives CASSLTNRPYEQYF. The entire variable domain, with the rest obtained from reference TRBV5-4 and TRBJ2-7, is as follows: ETGVTQSPTHLIKTRGQQVTLRCSSQSGHNTVSWYQQALGQGPQFIFQYYREEENGRGNFPPRFSGLQFPNYSSELNVNALELDDSALYLCASSLTNRPYEQYFGPGTRLTVT.

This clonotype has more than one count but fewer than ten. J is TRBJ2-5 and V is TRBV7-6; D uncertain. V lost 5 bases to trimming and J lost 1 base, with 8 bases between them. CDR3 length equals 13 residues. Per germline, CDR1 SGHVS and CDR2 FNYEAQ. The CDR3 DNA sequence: TGTGCCAGCAGCCCCTACTTCCAAGAGACCCAGTACTTC. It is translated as CASSPYFQETQYF.

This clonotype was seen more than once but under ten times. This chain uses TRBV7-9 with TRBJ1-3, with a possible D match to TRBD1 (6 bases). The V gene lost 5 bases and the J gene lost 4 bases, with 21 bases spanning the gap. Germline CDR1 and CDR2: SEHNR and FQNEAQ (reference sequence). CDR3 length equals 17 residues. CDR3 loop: CASSAPRLQTGGNTIYF. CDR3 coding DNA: TGTGCCAGCAGCGCTCCCCGGTTACAGACAGGCGGAAACACCATATATTTT. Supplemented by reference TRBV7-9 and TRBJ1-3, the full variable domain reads DTGVSQNPRHKITKRGQNVTFRCDPISEHNRLYWYRQTLGQGPEFLTYFQNEAQLEKSRLLSDRFSAERPKGSFSTLEIQRTEQGDSAMYLCASSAPRLQTGGNTIYFGEGSWLTVV.

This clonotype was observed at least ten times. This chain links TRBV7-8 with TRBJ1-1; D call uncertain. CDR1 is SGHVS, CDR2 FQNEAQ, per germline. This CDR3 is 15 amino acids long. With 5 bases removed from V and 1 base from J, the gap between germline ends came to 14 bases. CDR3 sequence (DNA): TGTGCCAGCAGCCAATTCTTATTGCAGAACACTGAAGCTTTCTTT. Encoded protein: CASSQFLLQNTEAFF.

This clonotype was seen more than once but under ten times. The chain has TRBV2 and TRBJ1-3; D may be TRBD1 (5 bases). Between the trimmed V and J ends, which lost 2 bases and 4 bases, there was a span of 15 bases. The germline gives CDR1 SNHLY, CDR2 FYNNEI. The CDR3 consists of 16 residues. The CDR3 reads CASSESRVRAGNTIYF. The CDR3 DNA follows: TGTGCCAGCAGTGAATCTCGCGTCAGGGCCGGAAACACCATATATTTT.

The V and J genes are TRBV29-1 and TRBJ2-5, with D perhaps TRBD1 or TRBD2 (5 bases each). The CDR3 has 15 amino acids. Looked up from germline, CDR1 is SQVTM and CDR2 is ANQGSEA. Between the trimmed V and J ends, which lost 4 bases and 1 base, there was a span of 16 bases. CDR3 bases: TGCAGCGTTGTCCCACGGTGGGGGACCCAAGAGACCCAGTACTTC. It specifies CSVVPRWGTQETQYF.

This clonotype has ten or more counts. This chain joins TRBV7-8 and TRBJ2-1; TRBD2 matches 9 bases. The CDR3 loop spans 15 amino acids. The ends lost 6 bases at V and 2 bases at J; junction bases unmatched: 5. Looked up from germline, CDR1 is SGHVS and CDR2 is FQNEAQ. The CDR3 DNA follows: TGTGCCAGCAGTTCAGCGGGGGGCACCTACAATGAGCAGTTCTTC. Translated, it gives CASSSAGGTYNEQFF.

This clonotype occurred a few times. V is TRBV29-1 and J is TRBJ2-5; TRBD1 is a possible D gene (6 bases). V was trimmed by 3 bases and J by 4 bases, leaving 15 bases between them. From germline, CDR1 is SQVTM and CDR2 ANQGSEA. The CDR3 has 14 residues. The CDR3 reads CSVEARGLGETQYF. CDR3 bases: TGCAGCGTTGAGGCCAGGGGATTAGGAGAGACCCAGTACTTC.

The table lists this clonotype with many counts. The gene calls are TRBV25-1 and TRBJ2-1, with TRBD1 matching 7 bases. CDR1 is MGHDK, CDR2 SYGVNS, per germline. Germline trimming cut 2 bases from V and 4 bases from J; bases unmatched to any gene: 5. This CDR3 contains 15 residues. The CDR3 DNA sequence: TGTGCCAGCAGTGAACGGGACAGCACTTACAATGAGCAGTTCTTC. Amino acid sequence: CASSERDSTYNEQFF. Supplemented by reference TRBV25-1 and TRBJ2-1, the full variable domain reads EADIYQTPRYLVIGTGKKITLECSQTMGHDKMYWYQQDPGMELHLIHYSYGVNSTEKGDLSSESTVSRIRTEHFPLTLESARPSHTSQYLCASSERDSTYNEQFFGPGTRLTVL.

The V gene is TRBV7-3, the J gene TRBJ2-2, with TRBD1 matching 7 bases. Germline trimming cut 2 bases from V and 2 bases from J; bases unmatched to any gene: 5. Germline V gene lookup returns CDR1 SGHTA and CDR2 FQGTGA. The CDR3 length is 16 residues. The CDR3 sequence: CASSLEDRANTGELFF. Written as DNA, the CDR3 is TGTGCCAGCAGCTTAGAAGACAGGGCAAACACCGGGGAGCTGTTTTTT.

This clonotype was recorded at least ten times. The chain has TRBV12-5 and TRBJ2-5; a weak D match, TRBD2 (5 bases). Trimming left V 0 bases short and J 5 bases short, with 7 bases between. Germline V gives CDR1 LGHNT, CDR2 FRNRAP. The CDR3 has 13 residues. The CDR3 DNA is TGTGCTAGTGGTTTGGTACTAGAGGAGACCCAGTACTTC. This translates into CASGLVLEETQYF.

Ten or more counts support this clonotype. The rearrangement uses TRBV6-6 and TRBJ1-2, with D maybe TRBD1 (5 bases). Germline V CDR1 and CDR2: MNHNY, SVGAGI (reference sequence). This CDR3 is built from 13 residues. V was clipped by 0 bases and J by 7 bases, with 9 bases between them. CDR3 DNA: TGTGCCAGCAGTTACTCGGCAGGGCCTGGCTACACCTTC. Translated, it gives CASSYSAGPGYTF.

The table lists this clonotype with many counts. The CDR3: CASRDNEQFF. The DNA for the CDR3 is TGTGCCAGCAGGGATAATGAGCAGTTCTTC. V usage is TRBV6-1 and J usage is TRBJ2-1; D is ambiguous. CDR1 MNHNS and CDR2 SASEGT come from the germline V gene. Trimming cost V 6 bases and J 7 bases, with 4 bases left between them. This CDR3 comprises 10 residues.

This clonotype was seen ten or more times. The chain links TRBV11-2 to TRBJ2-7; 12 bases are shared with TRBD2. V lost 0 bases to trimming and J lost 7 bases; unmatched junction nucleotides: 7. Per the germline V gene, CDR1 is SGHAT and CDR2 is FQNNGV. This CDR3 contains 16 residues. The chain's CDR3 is CASSLEASGRAGEQYF. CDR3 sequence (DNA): TGTGCCAGCAGCTTAGAGGCTAGCGGGAGGGCAGGGGAGCAGTACTTC.

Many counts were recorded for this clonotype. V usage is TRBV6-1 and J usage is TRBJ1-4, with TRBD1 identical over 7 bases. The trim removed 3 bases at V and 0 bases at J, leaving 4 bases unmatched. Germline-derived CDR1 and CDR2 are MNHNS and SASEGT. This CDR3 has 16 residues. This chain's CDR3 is CASSDGTEATNEKLFF. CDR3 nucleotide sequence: TGTGCCAGCAGTGACGGGACAGAAGCAACTAATGAAAAACTGTTTTTT.

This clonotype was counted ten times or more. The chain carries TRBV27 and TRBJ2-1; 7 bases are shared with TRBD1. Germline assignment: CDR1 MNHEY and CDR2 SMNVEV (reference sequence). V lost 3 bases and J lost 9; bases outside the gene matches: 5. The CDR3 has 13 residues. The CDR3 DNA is TGTGCCAGCAGTTTCACAGGGGTGGGTGAGCAGTTCTTC. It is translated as CASSFTGVGEQFF.

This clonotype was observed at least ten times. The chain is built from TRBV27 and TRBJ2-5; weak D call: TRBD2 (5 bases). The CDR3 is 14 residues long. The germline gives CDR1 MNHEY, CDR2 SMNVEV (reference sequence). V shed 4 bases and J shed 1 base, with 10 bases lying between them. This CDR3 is CASSSLGSQETQYF. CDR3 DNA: TGTGCCAGCAGTTCCCTGGGGAGCCAAGAGACCCAGTACTTC.

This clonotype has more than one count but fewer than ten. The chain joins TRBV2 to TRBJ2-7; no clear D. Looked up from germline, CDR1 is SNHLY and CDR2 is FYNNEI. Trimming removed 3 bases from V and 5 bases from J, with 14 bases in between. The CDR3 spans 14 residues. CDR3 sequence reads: CASSELGAGHEQYF. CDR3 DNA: TGTGCCAGCAGTGAGCTGGGCGCCGGCCACGAGCAGTACTTC. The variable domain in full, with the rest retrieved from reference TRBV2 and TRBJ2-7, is EPEVTQTPSHQVTQMGQEVILRCVPISNHLYFYWYRQILGQKVEFLVSFYNNEISEKSEIFDDQFSVERPDGSNFTLKIRSTKLEDSAMYFCASSELGAGHEQYFGPGTRLTVT.

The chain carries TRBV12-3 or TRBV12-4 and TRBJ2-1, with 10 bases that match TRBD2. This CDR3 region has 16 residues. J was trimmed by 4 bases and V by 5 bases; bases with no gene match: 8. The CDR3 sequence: CASSPPGLAWYNEQFF. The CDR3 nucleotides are TGTGCCAGCAGTCCCCCGGGACTAGCGTGGTACAATGAGCAGTTCTTC.

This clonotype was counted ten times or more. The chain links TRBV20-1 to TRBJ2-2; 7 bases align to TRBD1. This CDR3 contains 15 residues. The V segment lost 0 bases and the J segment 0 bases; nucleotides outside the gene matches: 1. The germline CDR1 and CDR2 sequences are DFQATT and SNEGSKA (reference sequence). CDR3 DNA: TGCAGTGCTAGAGACAGGGGGACGAACACCGGGGAGCTGTTTTTT. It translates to CSARDRGTNTGELFF.

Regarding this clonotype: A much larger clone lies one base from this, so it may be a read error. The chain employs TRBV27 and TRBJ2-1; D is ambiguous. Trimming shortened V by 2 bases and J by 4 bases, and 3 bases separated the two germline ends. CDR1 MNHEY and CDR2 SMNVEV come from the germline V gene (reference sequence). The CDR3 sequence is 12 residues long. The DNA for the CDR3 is TGTGCCAGCAGTTTAAATTACAATGAGCAGTTCTTC. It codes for CASSLNYNEQFF.

The CDR3 spells CASRSGLGNTEAFF. As DNA, the CDR3 is TGTGCCAGCAGATCCGGACTCGGTAACACTGAAGCTTTCTTT. This chain uses TRBV27 with TRBJ1-1, with D unresolved. The V end was cut by 6 bases, the J end by 2 bases, with 13 bases between. The V gene's germline CDR1 is MNHEY and CDR2 SMNVEV (reference sequence). The CDR3 is made up of 14 amino acids.

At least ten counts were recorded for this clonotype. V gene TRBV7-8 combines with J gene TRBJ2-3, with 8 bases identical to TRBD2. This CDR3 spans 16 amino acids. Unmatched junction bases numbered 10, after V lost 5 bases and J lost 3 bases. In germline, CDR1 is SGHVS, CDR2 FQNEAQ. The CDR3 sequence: CASSLPEREPTDTQYF. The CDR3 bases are TGTGCCAGCAGCCTCCCGGAGCGGGAGCCGACAGATACGCAGTATTTT.

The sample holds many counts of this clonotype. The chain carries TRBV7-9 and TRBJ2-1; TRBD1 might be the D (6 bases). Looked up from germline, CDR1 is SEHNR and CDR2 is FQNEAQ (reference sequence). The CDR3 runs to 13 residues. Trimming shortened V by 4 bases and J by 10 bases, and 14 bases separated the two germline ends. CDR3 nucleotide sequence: TGTGCCAGCAGCTCCCAAGGACAGAACGAGCAGTTCTTC. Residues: CASSSQGQNEQFF. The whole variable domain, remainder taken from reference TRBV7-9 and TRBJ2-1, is DTGVSQNPRHKITKRGQNVTFRCDPISEHNRLYWYRQTLGQGPEFLTYFQNEAQLEKSRLLSDRFSAERPKGSFSTLEIQRTEQGDSAMYLCASSSQGQNEQFFGPGTRLTVL.

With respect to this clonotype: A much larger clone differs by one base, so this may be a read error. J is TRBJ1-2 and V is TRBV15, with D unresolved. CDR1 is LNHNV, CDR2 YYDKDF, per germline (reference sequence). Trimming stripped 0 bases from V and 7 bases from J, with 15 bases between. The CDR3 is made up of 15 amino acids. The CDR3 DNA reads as TGTGCCACCAGCAGAGACCTGACCGGGCCAGGTGGCTACACCTTC. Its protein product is CATSRDLTGPGGYTF.

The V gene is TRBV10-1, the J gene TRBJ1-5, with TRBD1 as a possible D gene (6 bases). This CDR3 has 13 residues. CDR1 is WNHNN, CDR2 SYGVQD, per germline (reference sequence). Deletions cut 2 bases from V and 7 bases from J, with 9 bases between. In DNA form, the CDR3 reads TGCGCCAGCAGTGAGACAGGGAGCCAGCCCCAGCATTTT. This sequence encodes CASSETGSQPQHF.

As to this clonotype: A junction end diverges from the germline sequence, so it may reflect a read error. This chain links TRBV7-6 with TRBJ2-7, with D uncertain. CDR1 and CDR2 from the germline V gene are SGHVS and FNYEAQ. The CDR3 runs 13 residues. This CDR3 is CASSDHRAYDQYF. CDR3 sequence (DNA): TGTGCCAGCAGCGATCATAGAGCCTACGATCAGTACTTC.